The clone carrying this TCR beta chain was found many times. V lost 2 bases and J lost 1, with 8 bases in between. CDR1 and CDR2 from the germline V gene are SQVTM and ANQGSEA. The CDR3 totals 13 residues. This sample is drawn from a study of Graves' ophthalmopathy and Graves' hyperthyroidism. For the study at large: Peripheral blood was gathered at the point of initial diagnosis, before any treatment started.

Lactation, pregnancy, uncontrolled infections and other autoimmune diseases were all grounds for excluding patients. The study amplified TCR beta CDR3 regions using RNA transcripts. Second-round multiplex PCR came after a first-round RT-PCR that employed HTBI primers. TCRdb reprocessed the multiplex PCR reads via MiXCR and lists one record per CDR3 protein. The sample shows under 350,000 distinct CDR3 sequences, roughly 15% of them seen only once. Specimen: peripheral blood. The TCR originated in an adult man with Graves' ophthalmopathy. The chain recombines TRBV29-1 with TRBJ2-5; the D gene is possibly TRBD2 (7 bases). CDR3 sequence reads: CSVERGGQETQYF. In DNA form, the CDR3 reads TGCAGCGTTGAAAGGGGGGGCCAAGAGACCCAGTACTTC.